This T cell receptor beta chain was identified during a study of CD8+ T cells in alopecia areata. Note on this clone: Its antigen remains unidentified.

Extracted from the samples, RNA was reverse transcribed into cDNA to serve as the sequencing template. TCRdb's copy holds only in-frame clones and misses some; the assay was immunoSEQ multiplex PCR. The sample has some 150,000 clones, about 86% seen once. The treatment here: oral pan-JAK inhibitor, 5-10 mg twice daily. The CDR3 totals 16 residues. With 0 bases removed from V and 0 bases from J, the gap between germline ends came to 9 bases. Study-level results: Administration of tofacitinib significantly diminished scalp clonality and expanded CD8+ clones within the top 100.

The sample here was CD8+ T cells sorted from blood, taken at week 4, from a patient treated with tofacitinib. The TCR comes from a human donor with alopecia areata. J is TRBJ2-4 and V is TRBV23-1, with D unresolved. TRBV23-1 is labeled an ORF, and its function is uncertain. CDR3 in amino acids: CASSQSRILAKNIQYF. The DNA for the CDR3 is TGCGCCAGCAGTCAATCTCGGATACTAGCCAAAAACATTCAGTACTTC.